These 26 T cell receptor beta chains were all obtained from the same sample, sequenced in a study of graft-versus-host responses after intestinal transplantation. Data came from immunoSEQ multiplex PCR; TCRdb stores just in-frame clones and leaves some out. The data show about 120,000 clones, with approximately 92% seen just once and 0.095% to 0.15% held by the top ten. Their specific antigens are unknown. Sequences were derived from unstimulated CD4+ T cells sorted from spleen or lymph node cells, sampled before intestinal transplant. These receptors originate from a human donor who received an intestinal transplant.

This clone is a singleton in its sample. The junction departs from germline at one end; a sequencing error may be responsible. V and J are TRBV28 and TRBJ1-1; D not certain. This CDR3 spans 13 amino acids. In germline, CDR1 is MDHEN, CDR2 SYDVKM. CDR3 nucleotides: TGTGCCAGCATCCAACGGGAGGGTTTGGGAACGTCCTTT. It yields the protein CASIQREGLGTSF.

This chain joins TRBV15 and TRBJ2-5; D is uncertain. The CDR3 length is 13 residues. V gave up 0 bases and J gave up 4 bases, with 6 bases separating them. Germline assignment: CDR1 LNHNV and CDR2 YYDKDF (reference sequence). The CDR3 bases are TGTGCCACCAGCAGAGATCATCGAGAGACCCAGTACTTC. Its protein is CATSRDHRETQYF.

CDR3 residues: CASSRQNQPQHF. CDR3 nucleotide sequence: TGTGCCAGCAGTCGGCAGAATCAGCCCCAGCATTTT. The J gene is TRBJ1-5, the V gene TRBV6-1; D is undetermined. The V gene's germline CDR1 is MNHNS and CDR2 SASEGT. Trimming pared 5 bases from V and 4 bases from J, leaving 6 bases between. This CDR3 is built from 12 residues.

CDR3 coding DNA: TGTGCCAGCAGTGTAGCGACAGACTACGAGCAGTACTTC. Translation: CASSVATDYEQYF. The chain employs TRBV6-5 and TRBJ2-7; perhaps D is TRBD1 or TRBD2 (5 bases each). The V end lost 5 bases, the J end lost 3 bases, and 11 bases lay between the germline ends. CDR1 is MNHEY and CDR2 is SVGAGI in the germline V gene. This CDR3 has 13 residues.

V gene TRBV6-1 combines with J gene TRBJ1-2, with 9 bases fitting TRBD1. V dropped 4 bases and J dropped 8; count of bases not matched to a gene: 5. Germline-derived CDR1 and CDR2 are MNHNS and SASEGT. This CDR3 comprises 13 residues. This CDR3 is CASSATGGWGYTF. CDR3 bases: TGTGCCAGCAGTGCTACAGGGGGCTGGGGCTACACCTTC.

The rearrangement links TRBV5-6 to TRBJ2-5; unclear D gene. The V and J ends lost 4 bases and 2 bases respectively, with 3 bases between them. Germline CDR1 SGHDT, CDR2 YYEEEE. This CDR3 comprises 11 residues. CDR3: CASSKQETQYF. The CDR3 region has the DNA TGTGCCAGCAGCAAGCAAGAGACCCAGTACTTC. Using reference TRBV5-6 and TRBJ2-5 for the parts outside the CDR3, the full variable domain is DAGVTQSPTHLIKTRGQQVTLRCSPKSGHDTVSWYQQALGQGPQFIFQYYEEEERQRGNFPDRFSGHQFPNYSSELNVNALLLGDSALYLCASSKQETQYFGPGTRLLVL.

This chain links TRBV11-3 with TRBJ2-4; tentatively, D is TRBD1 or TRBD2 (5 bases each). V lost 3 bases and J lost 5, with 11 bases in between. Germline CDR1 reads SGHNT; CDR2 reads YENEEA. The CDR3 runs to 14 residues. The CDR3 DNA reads TGTGCCAGCAGCTTCACCGGGACCGAAAACATTCAGTACTTC. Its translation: CASSFTGTENIQYF.

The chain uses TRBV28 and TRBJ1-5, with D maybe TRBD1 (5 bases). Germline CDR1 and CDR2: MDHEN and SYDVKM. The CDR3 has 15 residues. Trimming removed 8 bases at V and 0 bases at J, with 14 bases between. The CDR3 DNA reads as TGTGCCAGCTGCGGGGGAGCCTATAGCAATCAGCCCCAGCATTTT. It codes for CASCGGAYSNQPQHF.

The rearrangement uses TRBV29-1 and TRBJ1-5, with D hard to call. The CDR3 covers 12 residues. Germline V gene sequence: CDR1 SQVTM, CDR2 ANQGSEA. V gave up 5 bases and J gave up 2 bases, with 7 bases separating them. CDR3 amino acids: CSVQAGNQPQHF. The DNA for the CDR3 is TGCAGCGTTCAGGCAGGCAATCAGCCCCAGCATTTT.

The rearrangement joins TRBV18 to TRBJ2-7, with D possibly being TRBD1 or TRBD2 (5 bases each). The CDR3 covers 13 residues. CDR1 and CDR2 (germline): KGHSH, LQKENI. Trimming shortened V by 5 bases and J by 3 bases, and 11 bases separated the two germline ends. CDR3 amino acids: CASSSGRDYEQYF. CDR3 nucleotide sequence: TGTGCCAGCTCATCGGGACGGGACTACGAGCAGTACTTC.

The CDR3 here is CASRYEDIGELFF. CDR3 nucleotide sequence: TGTGCCAGCAGGTACGAGGACATCGGGGAGCTGTTTTTT. This chain uses TRBV6-1 with TRBJ2-2; tentatively, D is TRBD1 (5 bases). The V end lost 6 bases, the J end lost 7 bases, and 12 bases lay between the germline ends. This CDR3 contains 13 residues. Germline assignment: CDR1 MNHNS and CDR2 SASEGT.

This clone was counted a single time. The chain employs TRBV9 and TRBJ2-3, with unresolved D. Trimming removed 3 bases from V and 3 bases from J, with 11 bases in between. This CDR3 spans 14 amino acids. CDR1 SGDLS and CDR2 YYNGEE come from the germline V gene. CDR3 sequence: CASSATPRTDTQYF. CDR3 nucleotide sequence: TGTGCCAGCAGCGCTACACCCCGGACAGATACGCAGTATTTT.

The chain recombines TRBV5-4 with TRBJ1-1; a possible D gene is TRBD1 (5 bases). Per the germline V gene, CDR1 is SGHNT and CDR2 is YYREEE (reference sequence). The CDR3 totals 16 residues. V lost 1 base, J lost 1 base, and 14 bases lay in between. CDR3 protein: CASSLKGSVTNTEAFF. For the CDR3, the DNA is TGTGCCAGCAGCTTGAAGGGGTCGGTGACGAACACTGAAGCTTTCTTT.

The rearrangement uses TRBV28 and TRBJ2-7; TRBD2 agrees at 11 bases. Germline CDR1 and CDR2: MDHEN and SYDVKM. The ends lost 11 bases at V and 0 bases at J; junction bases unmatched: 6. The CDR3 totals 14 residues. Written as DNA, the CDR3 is TGTGCCGCATCTAGCGGGGGGAGCTCCTACGAGCAGTACTTC. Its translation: CAASSGGSSYEQYF.

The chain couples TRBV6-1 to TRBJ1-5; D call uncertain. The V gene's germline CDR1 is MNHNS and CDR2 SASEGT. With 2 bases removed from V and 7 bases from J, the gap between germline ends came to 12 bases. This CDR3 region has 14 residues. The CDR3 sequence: CASSESGIWQPQHF. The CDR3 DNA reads TGTGCCAGCAGTGAATCTGGGATTTGGCAGCCCCAGCATTTT.

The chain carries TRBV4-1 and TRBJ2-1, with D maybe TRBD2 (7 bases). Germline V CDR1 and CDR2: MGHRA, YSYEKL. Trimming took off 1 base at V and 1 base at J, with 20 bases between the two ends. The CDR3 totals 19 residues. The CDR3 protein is CASSQGRGRLARSYNEQFF. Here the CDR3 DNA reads TGCGCCAGCAGCCAAGGAAGGGGGAGACTAGCCAGGTCCTACAATGAGCAGTTCTTC.

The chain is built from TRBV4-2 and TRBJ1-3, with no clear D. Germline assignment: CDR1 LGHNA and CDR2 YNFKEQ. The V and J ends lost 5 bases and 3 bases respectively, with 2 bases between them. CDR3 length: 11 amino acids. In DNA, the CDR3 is TGTGCCAGCAGCTATGGAAACACCATATATTTT. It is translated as CASSYGNTIYF.

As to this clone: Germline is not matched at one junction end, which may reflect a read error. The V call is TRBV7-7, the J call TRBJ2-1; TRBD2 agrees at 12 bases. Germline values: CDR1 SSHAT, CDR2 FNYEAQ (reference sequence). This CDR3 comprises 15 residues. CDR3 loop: CASSFGLAGNNEQFF. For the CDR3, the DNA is TGTGCTAGCAGCTTTGGACTAGCGGGAAACAATGAGCAGTTCTTC.

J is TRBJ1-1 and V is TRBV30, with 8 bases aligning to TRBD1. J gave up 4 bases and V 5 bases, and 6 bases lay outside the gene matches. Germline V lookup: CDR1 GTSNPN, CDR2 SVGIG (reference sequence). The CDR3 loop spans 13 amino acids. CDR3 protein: CAWGQGESTEAFF. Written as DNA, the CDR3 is TGTGCCTGGGGACAGGGTGAGAGCACTGAAGCTTTCTTT.

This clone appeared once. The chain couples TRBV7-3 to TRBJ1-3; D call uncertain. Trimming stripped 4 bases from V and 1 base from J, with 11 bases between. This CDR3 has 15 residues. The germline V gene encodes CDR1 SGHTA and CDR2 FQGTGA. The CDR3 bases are TGTGCCAGCAGCTCTCAGCGGGCGTCTGGAAACACCATATATTTT. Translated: CASSSQRASGNTIYF.

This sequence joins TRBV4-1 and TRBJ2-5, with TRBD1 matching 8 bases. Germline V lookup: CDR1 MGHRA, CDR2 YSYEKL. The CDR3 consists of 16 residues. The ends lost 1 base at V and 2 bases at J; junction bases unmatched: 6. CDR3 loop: CASSQVTTGVQETQYF. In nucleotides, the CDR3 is TGCGCCAGCAGCCAAGTTACGACAGGGGTTCAAGAGACCCAGTACTTC.

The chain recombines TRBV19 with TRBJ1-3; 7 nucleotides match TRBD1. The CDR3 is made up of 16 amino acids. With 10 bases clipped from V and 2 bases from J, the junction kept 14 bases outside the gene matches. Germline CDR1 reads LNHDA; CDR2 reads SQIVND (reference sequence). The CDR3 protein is CATIKRTGDPGNTIYF. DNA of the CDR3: TGTGCCACCATAAAACGGACAGGTGACCCTGGAAACACCATATATTTT.

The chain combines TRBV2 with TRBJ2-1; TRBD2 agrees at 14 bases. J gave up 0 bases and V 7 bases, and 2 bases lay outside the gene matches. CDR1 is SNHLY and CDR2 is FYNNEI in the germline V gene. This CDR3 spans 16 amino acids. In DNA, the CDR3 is TGTGCCAGCATCGGGACTAGCGGGAGCTCCTACAATGAGCAGTTCTTC. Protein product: CASIGTSGSSYNEQFF. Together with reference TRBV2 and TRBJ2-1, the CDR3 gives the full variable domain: EPEVTQTPSHQVTQMGQEVILRCVPISNHLYFYWYRQILGQKVEFLVSFYNNEISEKSEIFDDQFSVERPDGSNFTLKIRSTKLEDSAMYFCASIGTSGSSYNEQFFGPGTRLTVL.

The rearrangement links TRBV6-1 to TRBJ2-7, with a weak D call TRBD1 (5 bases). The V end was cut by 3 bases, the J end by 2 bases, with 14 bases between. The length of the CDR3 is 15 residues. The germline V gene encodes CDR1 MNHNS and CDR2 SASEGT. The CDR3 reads CASSDGRTRAYEQYF. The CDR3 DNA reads TGTGCCAGCAGTGACGGCCGGACAAGGGCCTACGAGCAGTACTTC.

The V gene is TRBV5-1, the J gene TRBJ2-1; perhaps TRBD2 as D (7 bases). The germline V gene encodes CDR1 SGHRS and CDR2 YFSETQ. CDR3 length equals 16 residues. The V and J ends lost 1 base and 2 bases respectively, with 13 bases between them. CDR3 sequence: CASSLSGGATYNEQFF. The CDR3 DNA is TGCGCCAGCAGCTTGTCGGGGGGCGCAACCTACAATGAGCAGTTCTTC.

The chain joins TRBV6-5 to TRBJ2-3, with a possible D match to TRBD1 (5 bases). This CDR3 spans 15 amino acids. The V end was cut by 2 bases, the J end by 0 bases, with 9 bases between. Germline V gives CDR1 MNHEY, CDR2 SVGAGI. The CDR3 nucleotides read TGTGCCAGCAGTTACCAGGGCTTTAGCACAGATACGCAGTATTTT. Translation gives CASSYQGFSTDTQYF.